This T cell receptor (beta chain) was found in a study of T cell responses to AZD1222 COVID-19 vaccine. Study overall: Investigators merged groups given second doses at roughly 4 or roughly 12 weeks.

The V gene end was trimmed by 5 bases and the J gene end by 1 base; junction bases not matched to a gene: 5. Germline V gene sequence: CDR1 LNHDA, CDR2 SQIVND (reference sequence). The CDR3 contains 15 residues. Clones were sequenced by immunoSEQ multiplex PCR, and TCRdb holds only the in-frame ones, with some missing. The data show around 100,000 clones, with about 86% seen just once and around 1.5% held by the top ten. The V and J genes are TRBV19 and TRBJ1-1, with 9 bases lining up with TRBD1. Sequencing used peripheral blood, obtained on day 0 of AZD1222 vaccination. The TCR comes from an adult in good health. The CDR3 sequence: CASSRGGQGNTEAFF. CDR3 nucleotides: TGTGCCAGTAGTCGTGGGGGACAGGGGAACACTGAAGCTTTCTTT.